This TCR beta chain was observed in a study of spatial heterogeneity in lung cancer. Study summary: Strongly correlated with TCR transcript counts in tumor regions was a T cell module score, which was a transcriptional module score calculated from matched bulk RNA-seq. Across the raw uncorrected reads, a unique TCR and UMI combination was observed, on average, more than ten times. Study conclusions and caveats: There was tracking of ubiquitous and regional nonsynonymous mutations by the respective counts of ubiquitous and regional expanded TCRs. In tumors, expanded intratumoral alpha and beta TCR counts tracked mutation counts.

Time point indicated: sample taken at primary tumor resection. Whole RNA, which was extracted from tumor, nontumor lung tissue or frozen PBMC, was sequenced without any cell sorting. This CDR3 region has 14 residues. V was clipped by 7 bases and J by 3 bases; unmatched bases: 8. The germline gives CDR1 SQVTM, CDR2 ANQGSEA. TCRdb called the 5' RACE reads again in MiXCR, with one record for every CDR3 protein. The data show some 6,300 distinct CDR3 sequences, 1.3% seen once. By sample fraction, this clonotype is medium-sized (0.01 to 0.1%). No antigen is known for it. Sequencing was performed on lung tumor tissue, taken at surgery. The chain uses TRBV29-1 and TRBJ2-2; TRBD1 agrees at 7 bases. The receptor comes from a male donor with early-stage non-small cell lung cancer. The DNA for the CDR3 is TGCAGCGGCCGACAGGGAGTGGACACCGGGGAGCTGTTTTTT. Its protein is CSGRQGVDTGELFF.